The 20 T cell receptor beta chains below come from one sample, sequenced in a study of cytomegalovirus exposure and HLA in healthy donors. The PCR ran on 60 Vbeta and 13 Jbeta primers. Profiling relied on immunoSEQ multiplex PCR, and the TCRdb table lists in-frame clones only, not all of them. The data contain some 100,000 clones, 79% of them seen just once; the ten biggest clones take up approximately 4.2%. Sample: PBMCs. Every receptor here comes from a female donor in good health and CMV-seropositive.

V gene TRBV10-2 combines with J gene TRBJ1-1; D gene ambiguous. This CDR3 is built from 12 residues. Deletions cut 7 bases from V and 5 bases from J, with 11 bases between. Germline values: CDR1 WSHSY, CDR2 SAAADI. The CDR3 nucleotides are TGCGCCAGCATCGGAGGGCAGACTGAAGCTTTCTTT. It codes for CASIGGQTEAFF.

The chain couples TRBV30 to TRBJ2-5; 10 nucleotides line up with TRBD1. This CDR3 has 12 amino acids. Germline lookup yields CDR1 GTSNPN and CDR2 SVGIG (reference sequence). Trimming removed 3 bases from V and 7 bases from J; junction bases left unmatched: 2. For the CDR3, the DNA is TGTGCCTGGAGGGACAGGGGGGCGACCCAGTACTTC. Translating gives CAWRDRGATQYF.

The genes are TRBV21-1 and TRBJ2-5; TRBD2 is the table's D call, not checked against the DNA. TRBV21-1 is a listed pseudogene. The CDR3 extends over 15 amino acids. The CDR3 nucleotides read TGTGCCAGCAGCAAAGCGGGGGGAGGAGAGAAGACCCAGTACTTC. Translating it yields CASSKAGGGEKTQYF.

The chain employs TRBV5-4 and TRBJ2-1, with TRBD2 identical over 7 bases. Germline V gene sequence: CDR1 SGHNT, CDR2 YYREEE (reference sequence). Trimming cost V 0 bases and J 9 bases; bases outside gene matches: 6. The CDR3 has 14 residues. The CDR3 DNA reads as TGTGCCAGCAGCTTGGGGGGGAGGGAGGTTGAGCAGTTCTTC. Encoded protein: CASSLGGREVEQFF.

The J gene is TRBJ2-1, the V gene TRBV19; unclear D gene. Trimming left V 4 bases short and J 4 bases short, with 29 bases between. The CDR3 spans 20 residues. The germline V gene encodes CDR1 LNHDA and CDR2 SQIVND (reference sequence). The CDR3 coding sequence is TGTGCCAGTAGTACTCTTCGGAACCCGACTCCAGCGAGCAGATACAATGAGCAGTTCTTC. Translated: CASSTLRNPTPASRYNEQFF.

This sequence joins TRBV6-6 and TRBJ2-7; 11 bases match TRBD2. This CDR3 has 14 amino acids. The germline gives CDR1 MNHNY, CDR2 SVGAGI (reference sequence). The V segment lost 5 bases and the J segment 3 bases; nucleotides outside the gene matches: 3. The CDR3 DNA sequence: TGTGCCAGCAGTCACGGACTAGCGGGCTACGAGCAGTACTTC. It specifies CASSHGLAGYEQYF.

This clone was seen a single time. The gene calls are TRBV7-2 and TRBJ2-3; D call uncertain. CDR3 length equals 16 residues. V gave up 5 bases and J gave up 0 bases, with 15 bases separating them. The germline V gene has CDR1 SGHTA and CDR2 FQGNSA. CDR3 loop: CASSPRLAESTDTQYF. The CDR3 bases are TGTGCCAGCAGCCCCCGACTTGCGGAAAGCACAGATACGCAGTATTTT.

The CDR3 sequence is CASSSPQGAPTEAFF. The CDR3 nucleotides are TGTGCCAGCAGCAGTCCACAGGGAGCGCCTACTGAAGCTTTCTTT. The chain joins TRBV21-1 to TRBJ1-1; the table's D call TRBD1 went unverified against the DNA. TRBV21-1 is an annotated pseudogene. This CDR3 is built from 15 residues.

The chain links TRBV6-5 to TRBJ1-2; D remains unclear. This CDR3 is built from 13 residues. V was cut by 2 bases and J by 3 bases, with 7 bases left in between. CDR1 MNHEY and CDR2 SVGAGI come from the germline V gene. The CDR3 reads CASSYTRDYGYTF. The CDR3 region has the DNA TGTGCCAGCAGTTACACTAGGGACTATGGCTACACCTTC.

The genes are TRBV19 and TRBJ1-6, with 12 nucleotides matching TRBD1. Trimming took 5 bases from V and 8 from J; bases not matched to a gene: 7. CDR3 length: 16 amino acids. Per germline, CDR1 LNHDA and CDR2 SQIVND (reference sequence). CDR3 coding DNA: TGTGCCAGTAGTCTCCGGGACAGGGGGCAGGATTCACCCCTCCACTTT. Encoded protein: CASSLRDRGQDSPLHF.

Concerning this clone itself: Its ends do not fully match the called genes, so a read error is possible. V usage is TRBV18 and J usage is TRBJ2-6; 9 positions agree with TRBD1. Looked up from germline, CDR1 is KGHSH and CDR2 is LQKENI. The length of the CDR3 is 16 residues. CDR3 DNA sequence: TGTGCCAGCTCGACGGGACAGGGTCGGGGGGCCAACGGCCTGACTTTC. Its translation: CASSTGQGRGANGLTF. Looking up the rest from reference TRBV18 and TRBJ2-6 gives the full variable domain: NAGVMQNPRHLVRRRGQEARLRCSPMKGHSHVYWYRQLPEEGLKFMVYLQKENIIDESGMPKERFSAEFPKEGPSILRIQQVVRGDSAAYFCASSTGQGRGANGLTFGAGSRLTVL.

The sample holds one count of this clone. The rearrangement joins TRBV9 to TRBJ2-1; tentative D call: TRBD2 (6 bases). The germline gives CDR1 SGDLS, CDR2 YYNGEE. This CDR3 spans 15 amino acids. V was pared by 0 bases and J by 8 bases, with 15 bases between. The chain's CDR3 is CASSVGAGPRDEQFF. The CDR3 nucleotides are TGTGCCAGCAGCGTAGGAGCGGGCCCCCGAGATGAGCAGTTCTTC.

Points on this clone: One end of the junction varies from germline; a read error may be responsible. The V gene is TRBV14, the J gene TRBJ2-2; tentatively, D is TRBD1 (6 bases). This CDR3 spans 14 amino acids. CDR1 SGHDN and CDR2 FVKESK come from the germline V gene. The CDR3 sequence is CASSQGGVNRELFF. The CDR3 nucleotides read TGTGCCAGCAGTCAAGGGGGAGTGAACAGGGAGCTGTTTTTT.

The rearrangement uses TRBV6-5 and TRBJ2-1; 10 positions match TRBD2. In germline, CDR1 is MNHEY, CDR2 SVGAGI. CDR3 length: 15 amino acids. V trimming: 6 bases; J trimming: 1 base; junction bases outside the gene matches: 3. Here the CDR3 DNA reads TGTGCCAGCAGCCGGACTAGCGGTTCCTACAATGAGCAGTTCTTC. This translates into CASSRTSGSYNEQFF.

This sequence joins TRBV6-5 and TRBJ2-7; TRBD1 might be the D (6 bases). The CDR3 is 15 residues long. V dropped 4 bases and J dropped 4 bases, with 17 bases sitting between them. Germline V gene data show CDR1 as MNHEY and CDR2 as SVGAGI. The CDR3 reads CASSFGGAGGYEQYF. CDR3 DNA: TGTGCCAGCAGTTTTGGGGGCGCGGGTGGGTACGAGCAGTACTTC.

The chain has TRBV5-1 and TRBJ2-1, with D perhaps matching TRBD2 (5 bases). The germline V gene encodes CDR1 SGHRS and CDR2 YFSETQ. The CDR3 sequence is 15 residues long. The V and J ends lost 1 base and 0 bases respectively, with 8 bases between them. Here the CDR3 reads CASSLLGSSYNEQFF. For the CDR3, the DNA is TGCGCCAGCAGCTTGCTTGGGAGCTCCTACAATGAGCAGTTCTTC.

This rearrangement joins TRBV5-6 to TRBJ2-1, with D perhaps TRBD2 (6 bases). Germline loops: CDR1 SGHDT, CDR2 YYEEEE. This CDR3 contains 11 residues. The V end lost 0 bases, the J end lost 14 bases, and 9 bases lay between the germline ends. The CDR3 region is CASSLGGRKFF. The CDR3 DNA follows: TGTGCCAGCAGCTTGGGGGGGAGGAAGTTCTTC.

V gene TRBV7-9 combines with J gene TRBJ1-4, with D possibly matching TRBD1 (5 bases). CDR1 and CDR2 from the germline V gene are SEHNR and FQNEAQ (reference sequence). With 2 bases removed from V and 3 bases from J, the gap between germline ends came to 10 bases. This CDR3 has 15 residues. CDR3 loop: CASSLSGTANEKLFF. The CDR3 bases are TGTGCCAGCAGCTTATCCGGGACTGCTAATGAAAAACTGTTTTTT.

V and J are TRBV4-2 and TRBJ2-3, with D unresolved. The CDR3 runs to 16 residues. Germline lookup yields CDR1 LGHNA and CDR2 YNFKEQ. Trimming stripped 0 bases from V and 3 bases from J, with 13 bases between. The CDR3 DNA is TGTGCCAGCAGCCAAGATGGCCCCCCTTCGACAGATACGCAGTATTTT. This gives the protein CASSQDGPPSTDTQYF.

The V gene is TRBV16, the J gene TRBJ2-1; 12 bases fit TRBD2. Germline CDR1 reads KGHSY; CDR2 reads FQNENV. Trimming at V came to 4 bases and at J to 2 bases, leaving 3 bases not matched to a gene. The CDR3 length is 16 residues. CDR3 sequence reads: CASSPTSGRPYNEQFF. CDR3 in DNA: TGTGCCAGCAGCCCGACTAGCGGGAGACCCTACAATGAGCAGTTCTTC.